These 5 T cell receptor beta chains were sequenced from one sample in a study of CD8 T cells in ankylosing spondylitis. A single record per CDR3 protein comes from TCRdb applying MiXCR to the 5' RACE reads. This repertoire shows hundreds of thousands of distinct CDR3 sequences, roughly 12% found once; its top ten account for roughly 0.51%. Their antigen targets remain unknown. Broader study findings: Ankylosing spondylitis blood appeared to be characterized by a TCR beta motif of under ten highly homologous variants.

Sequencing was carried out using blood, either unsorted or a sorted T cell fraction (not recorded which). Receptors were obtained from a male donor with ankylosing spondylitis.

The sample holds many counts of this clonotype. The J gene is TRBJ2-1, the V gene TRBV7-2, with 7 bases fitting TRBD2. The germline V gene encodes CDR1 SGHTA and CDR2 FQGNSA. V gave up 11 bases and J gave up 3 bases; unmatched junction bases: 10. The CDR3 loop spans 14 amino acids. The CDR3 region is CALRLAGYYNEQFF. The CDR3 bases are TGTGCCCTCCGACTAGCTGGATACTACAATGAGCAGTTCTTC.

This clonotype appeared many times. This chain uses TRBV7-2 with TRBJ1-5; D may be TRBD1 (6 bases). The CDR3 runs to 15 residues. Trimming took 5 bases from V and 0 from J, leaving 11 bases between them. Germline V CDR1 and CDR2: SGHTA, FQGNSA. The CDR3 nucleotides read TGTGCCAGCAGCCCAGGACAGTATAGCAATCAGCCCCAGCATTTT. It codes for CASSPGQYSNQPQHF.

This CDR3 is CASSSLGSSYNEQFF. The CDR3 bases are TGTGCCAGCAGCTCCCTGGGGTCCTCCTACAATGAGCAGTTCTTC. J is TRBJ2-1 and V is TRBV7-9, with D unclear. Trimming cost V 4 bases and J 0 bases, with 10 bases left between them. The V gene's germline CDR1 is SEHNR and CDR2 FQNEAQ (reference sequence). This CDR3 has 15 amino acids.

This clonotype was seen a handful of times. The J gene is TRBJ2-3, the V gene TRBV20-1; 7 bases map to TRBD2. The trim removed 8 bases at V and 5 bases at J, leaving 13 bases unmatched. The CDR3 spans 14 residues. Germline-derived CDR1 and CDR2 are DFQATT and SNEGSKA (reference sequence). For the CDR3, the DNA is TGCAGTTTAAGGATAGGACTAGGACTAGATACGCAGTATTTT. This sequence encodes CSLRIGLGLDTQYF.

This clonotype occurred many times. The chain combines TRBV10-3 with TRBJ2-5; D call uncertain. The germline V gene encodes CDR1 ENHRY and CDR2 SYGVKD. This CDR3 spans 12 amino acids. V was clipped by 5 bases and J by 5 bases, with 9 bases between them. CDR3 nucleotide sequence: TGTGCCATCAGTTCGTCATTCGAGACCCAGTACTTC. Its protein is CAISSSFETQYF.